A single sample is the source of the 10 T cell receptor beta chains below, sequenced in a study of blood T cell repertoires in COVID-19. Sequenced by immunoSEQ multiplex PCR; TCRdb stores in-frame clones only, minus some. The sample yields roughly 270,000 clones, 85% seen once. Sequenced: PBMCs or T cells enriched from blood (not recorded which). The receptor set was obtained from a woman aged 45-65 years who had recovered from COVID-19.

The J gene is TRBJ2-7, the V gene TRBV29-1; tentatively, D is TRBD2 (5 bases). Germline V CDR1 and CDR2: SQVTM, ANQGSEA. The CDR3 spans 11 residues. Trimming cost V 4 bases and J 7 bases, with 11 bases left between them. CDR3 nucleotides: TGCAGCGTTGGGGAGCAAACTGAGCAGTACTTC. Protein: CSVGEQTEQYF.

The chain is built from TRBV5-1 and TRBJ1-3; D is ambiguous. Trimming removed 0 bases at V and 9 bases at J, with 19 bases between. The CDR3 totals 16 residues. CDR1 is SGHRS and CDR2 is YFSETQ in the germline V gene. The DNA of the CDR3 is TGCGCCAGCAGCTTGGGGGCAGCCCTTCGGTATAGCACCATATATTTT. This sequence encodes CASSLGAALRYSTIYF.

This clone was seen a handful of times. The J gene is TRBJ1-2, the V gene TRBV7-8; perhaps TRBD1 as D (5 bases). Trimming shortened V by 4 bases and J by 0 bases, and 18 bases separated the two germline ends. CDR3 size: 17 residues. Germline-derived CDR1 and CDR2 are SGHVS and FQNEAQ. For the CDR3, the DNA is TGTGCCAGCAGCTCCCTTCTGGACATAGGTACTAACTATGGCTACACCTTC. Its translation: CASSSLLDIGTNYGYTF.

With respect to this clone: The junction departs from germline at one end; a sequencing error may be responsible. The chain recombines TRBV29-1 with TRBJ2-6, with 8 bases aligning to TRBD1. This CDR3 has 16 amino acids. Germline loops: CDR1 SQVTM, CDR2 ANQGSEA. CDR3 region: CSVEGQGPEGANVLTF. The CDR3 DNA reads as TGCAGCGTGGAAGGACAGGGCCCCGAGGGGGCCAACGTCCTGACTTTC.

The V and J genes are TRBV12-3 or TRBV12-4 and TRBJ1-2; D is possibly TRBD1 (6 bases). Trimming shortened V by 3 bases and J by 8 bases, and 10 bases separated the two germline ends. This CDR3 region has 12 residues. CDR3 amino acids: CASSFTGSGYTF. The CDR3 bases are TGTGCCAGCAGTTTTACAGGGTCCGGCTACACCTTC.

The rearrangement uses TRBV7-2 and TRBJ2-7; unclear D gene. The CDR3 contains 14 residues. Germline V lookup: CDR1 SGHTA, CDR2 FQGNSA. The V gene lost 0 bases and the J gene lost 0 bases, with 6 bases spanning the gap. The chain's CDR3 is CASSLALRSYEQYF. CDR3 nucleotide sequence: TGTGCCAGCAGCTTAGCCTTGCGCTCCTACGAGCAGTACTTC.

CDR3 DNA: TGCGCCAGCAGCCAATCGACAGGGAACACTGAAGCTTTCTTT. It is translated as CASSQSTGNTEAFF. The rearrangement uses TRBV5-1 and TRBJ1-1; D possibly corresponds to TRBD1 (6 bases). Germline-derived CDR1 and CDR2 are SGHRS and YFSETQ. This CDR3 contains 14 residues. V dropped 4 bases and J dropped 1 base, with 11 bases sitting between them.

V usage is TRBV7-9 and J usage is TRBJ1-5; tentatively, D is TRBD1 (5 bases). The germline V and J ends were trimmed by 6 bases and 5 bases, with 17 bases remaining between them. CDR3 length: 15 residues. Germline V gene sequence: CDR1 SEHNR, CDR2 FQNEAQ (reference sequence). The CDR3 DNA reads as TGTGCCAGCAGTTTAAAGCAGGGTTCGGATCAGCCCCAGCATTTT. The encoded protein is CASSLKQGSDQPQHF.

The V gene is TRBV9, the J gene TRBJ1-2; 8 positions match TRBD1. Trimming removed 5 bases from V and 4 bases from J; junction bases left unmatched: 7. The CDR3 sequence is 14 residues long. Germline CDR1 SGDLS, CDR2 YYNGEE. The CDR3 spells CASRRQGTVYGYTF. CDR3 nucleotides: TGTGCCAGCAGAAGACAGGGGACAGTCTATGGCTACACCTTC.

V and J are TRBV5-4 and TRBJ1-1, with TRBD1 matching 9 bases. The germline V gene encodes CDR1 SGHNT and CDR2 YYREEE (reference sequence). V lost 3 bases to trimming and J lost 1 base; unmatched junction nucleotides: 7. The CDR3 sequence is 16 residues long. Written as DNA, the CDR3 is TGTGCCAGCAGCTATCCGCTGGGACAGGGGAACACTGAAGCTTTCTTT. Residues: CASSYPLGQGNTEAFF.